This T cell receptor beta chain appears in the sequencing data of a study of shared clonotypes between healthy human individuals. TCRdb keeps only in-frame clones here, not all; method: immunoSEQ multiplex PCR. This sample has some 1,100,000 clones, with about four fifths found just once. Germline CDR1 MDHEN, CDR2 SYDVKM. This CDR3 is built from 15 residues. Trimming removed 1 base at V and 1 base at J, with 10 bases between. This clone was found a few times. Its antigen is unidentified. General study results and limits: Sharing of clonotypes among donors was expected to vary with sequencing depth.

The chain couples TRBV28 to TRBJ1-1; no clear D. The TCR was taken from a man aged 18 to 29 in good health. Some clones in this sample may be carry-over from other donors' samples. The sample comprised memory CD4+ T cells from PBMCs. The sample's subset: CD45RA-negative fraction. The CDR3 sequence is CASSLLSKRNTEAFF. The CDR3, as DNA: TGTGCCAGCAGTTTATTGTCAAAACGGAACACTGAAGCTTTCTTT.